This passage covers 6 T cell receptor beta chains from one sample sequenced in a study of Ad26.COV2.S vaccination and SARS-CoV-2 variants (dated by TCRdb to about 2021). Library method: the immunoSEQ multiplex PCR assay. TCRdb provides this immuneACCESS table in a form limited to in-frame rearrangements. Some clones are lacking; in checked studies, under half of them reflect an unresolved V gene, and why the rest are absent is not known. The sample records approximately 420,000 clones, 75% to 90% of which are singletons. In total, the top ten clones hold approximately 3.7% of the sample. This specimen's treatment or condition label, per the study, means: some 20 received Ad26.COV2.S at low or high dose, single or two shots; about five received placebo; per-sample allocation not given. Repertoires of vaccine and placebo recipients were sequenced from samples collected on day 63 after the first injection.

The sample consisted of peripheral blood, taken in a trial of Ad26.COV2.S vaccine versus placebo. The receptors come from a person aged 18-60 years who received the Ad26.COV2.S COVID-19 vaccine or a placebo.

This chain joins TRBV5-1 and TRBJ1-3; TRBD1 agrees at 7 bases. Germline CDR1 SGHRS, CDR2 YFSETQ. The CDR3 is 14 amino acids. V was pared by 4 bases and J by 7 bases, with 8 bases of the junction left unmatched. CDR3 DNA sequence: TGCGCCAGCAGCAACGGACAGGTCGGGAACACCATATATTTT. This sequence encodes CASSNGQVGNTIYF.

This rearrangement joins TRBV3-1 (or the pseudogene TRBV3-2) to TRBJ2-1; D uncertain. The CDR3 is made up of 14 amino acids. Germline-derived CDR1 and CDR2 are LGHDT and YNNKEL (reference sequence). Trimming removed 0 bases at V and 5 bases at J, with 8 bases between. The chain's CDR3 is CASSQDPDDNEQFF. CDR3 nucleotide sequence: TGTGCCAGCAGCCAAGATCCCGACGACAATGAGCAGTTCTTC.

V is TRBV2 and J is TRBJ1-3; no definite D call. Trimming took off 6 bases at V and 0 bases at J, with 12 bases between the two ends. CDR3 size: 15 residues. CDR1 and CDR2 from the germline V gene are SNHLY and FYNNEI. CDR3 in amino acids: CASRDSGISGNTIYF. CDR3 coding DNA: TGTGCCAGCAGGGATTCGGGGATCTCTGGAAACACCATATATTTT. Full variable domain (rest looked up from reference TRBV2 and TRBJ1-3): EPEVTQTPSHQVTQMGQEVILRCVPISNHLYFYWYRQILGQKVEFLVSFYNNEISEKSEIFDDQFSVERPDGSNFTLKIRSTKLEDSAMYFCASRDSGISGNTIYFGEGSWLTVV.

The rearrangement uses TRBV13 and TRBJ2-7; D is perhaps TRBD2 (5 bases). The germline CDR1 and CDR2 sequences are PRHDT and FYEKMQ (reference sequence). The germline V and J ends were trimmed by 5 bases and 6 bases, with 14 bases remaining between them. The CDR3 has 13 amino acids. CDR3 sequence (DNA): TGTGCCAGCAGCCCGGACTCCCGACTCGAGCAGTACTTC. This encodes CASSPDSRLEQYF.

The chain links TRBV6-4 to TRBJ2-1; no clear D. The germline V gene encodes CDR1 MRHNA and CDR2 SNTAGT. V lost 2 bases and J 9 bases, leaving 8 bases between the germline ends. The CDR3 is 12 residues long. The CDR3 region is CASSDPKGEQFF. The CDR3, as DNA: TGTGCCAGCAGTGACCCCAAGGGTGAGCAGTTCTTC.

The J gene is TRBJ2-4, the V gene TRBV11-2; 7 bases are a match to TRBD1. The ends lost 1 base at V and 3 bases at J; junction bases unmatched: 0. From germline, CDR1 is SGHAT and CDR2 FQNNGV. This CDR3 contains 14 residues. CDR3 sequence (DNA): TGTGCCAGCAGCTTAGCAGGGGGCAAAAACATTCAGTACTTC. Its translation is CASSLAGGKNIQYF.